These 20 T cell receptor beta chains were sequenced from one sample in a study of control samples from healthy donors and cancer patients. Here immunoSEQ multiplex PCR was the method, and the copy in TCRdb shows in-frame clones only, minus some. The repertoire holds almost 85,000 clones, with around 94% as singletons. Sample: blood. These receptors were collected from a woman aged 18-29 years in good health.

The V gene is TRBV10-3, the J gene TRBJ1-5; 11 nucleotides agree with TRBD1. Trimming took 4 bases from V and 6 from J; bases not matched to a gene: 5. The length of the CDR3 is 15 residues. Germline V gives CDR1 ENHRY, CDR2 SYGVKD. The CDR3 region has the DNA TGTGCCATCAGTGCGGACAGGGGGCAGGGTCAGCCCCAGCATTTT. This translates into CAISADRGQGQPQHF.

The CDR3 nucleotides are TGTGCCAGCAGCTCCTGGAGGGGGGAGAACACCGGGGAGCTGTTTTTT. The encoded protein is CASSSWRGENTGELFF. The chain combines TRBV11-1 with TRBJ2-2, with D possibly being TRBD1 or TRBD2 (6 bases each). The V end was cut by 4 bases, the J end by 1 base, with 13 bases between. The CDR3 covers 16 residues. The V gene's germline CDR1 is SGHAT and CDR2 FQDESV (reference sequence).

This chain links TRBV15 with TRBJ1-5; D is unclear. Germline CDR1 LNHNV, CDR2 YYDKDF (reference sequence). This CDR3 has 12 amino acids. The CDR3 sequence is CAISKGNQPQHF. The DNA of the CDR3 is TGTGCGATCAGTAAAGGCAATCAGCCCCAGCATTTT.

The rearrangement uses TRBV5-4 and TRBJ1-3, with D tentatively TRBD1 (6 bases). This CDR3 has 13 amino acids. From germline, CDR1 is SGHNT and CDR2 YYREEE (reference sequence). V lost 1 base to trimming and J lost 7 bases, with 9 bases between them. The CDR3 sequence: CASSLRDINTIYF. CDR3 DNA sequence: TGTGCCAGCAGCTTGAGGGACATCAACACCATATATTTT.

The chain carries TRBV6-6 and TRBJ1-5; 7 positions agree with TRBD1. CDR3 size: 16 residues. Looked up from germline, CDR1 is MNHNY and CDR2 is SVGAGI (reference sequence). With 5 bases clipped from V and 4 bases from J, the junction kept 11 bases outside the gene matches. The CDR3 DNA reads as TGTGCCAGCAGTCGACAGGGTTGGGCAGGTAATCAGCCCCAGCATTTT. Amino acids: CASSRQGWAGNQPQHF.

The chain joins TRBV6-6 to TRBJ1-1; tentatively, D is TRBD1 (6 bases). This CDR3 is 15 amino acids long. V lost 2 bases and J 2 bases, leaving 12 bases between the germline ends. The germline gives CDR1 MNHNY, CDR2 SVGAGI (reference sequence). The CDR3, as DNA: TGTGCCAGCAGTTACCGGGACACACAAAACACTGAAGCTTTCTTT. Translation gives CASSYRDTQNTEAFF.

The rearrangement joins TRBV4-1 to TRBJ2-2, with D unclear. The V gene's germline CDR1 is MGHRA and CDR2 YSYEKL. Trimming cost V 1 base and J 6 bases, with 6 bases left between them. There are 13 residues in the CDR3. The CDR3 sequence: CASSQVLAGELFF. The DNA for the CDR3 is TGCGCCAGCAGCCAAGTTTTGGCCGGGGAGCTGTTTTTT.

The CDR3 here is CASTWDRPYEQYF. As DNA, the CDR3 is TGTGCCAGCACCTGGGACAGACCCTACGAGCAGTACTTC. The chain uses TRBV6-5 and TRBJ2-7; 7 bases agree with TRBD1. Germline-derived CDR1 and CDR2 are MNHEY and SVGAGI. The length of the CDR3 is 13 residues. With 7 bases clipped from V and 2 bases from J, the junction kept 5 bases outside the gene matches.

The gene calls are TRBV29-1 and TRBJ1-2; D is unclear. Germline V CDR1 and CDR2: SQVTM, ANQGSEA. There are 12 residues in the CDR3. The V end lost 7 bases, the J end lost 3 bases, and 12 bases lay between the germline ends. CDR3 amino acids: CSGSIGDYGYTF. The CDR3 DNA is TGCAGCGGTTCCATCGGGGACTATGGCTACACCTTC.

The rearrangement joins TRBV5-1 to TRBJ1-6; D is unclear. Deletions cut 2 bases from V and 9 bases from J, with 15 bases between. The CDR3 has 15 amino acids. Germline-derived CDR1 and CDR2 are SGHRS and YFSETQ. The CDR3 DNA sequence: TGCGCCAGCAGCTTATCCGCTTACGACGCTTCACCCCTCCACTTT. Protein product: CASSLSAYDASPLHF.

The V call is TRBV2, the J call TRBJ2-2; D assignment may be TRBD1 or TRBD2 (5 bases each). V lost 9 bases and J lost 0, with 5 bases in between. The CDR3 length is 12 residues. The germline V gene encodes CDR1 SNHLY and CDR2 FYNNEI. CDR3 sequence: CARGPNTGELFF. DNA for the CDR3: TGTGCCAGGGGACCGAACACCGGGGAGCTGTTTTTT.

The CDR3 DNA reads as TGTGCCAGCAGCTCCAACACAATACGGGGGACTGAAGCTTTCTTT. Translating it yields CASSSNTIRGTEAFF. The V gene is TRBV7-8, the J gene TRBJ1-1; D is perhaps TRBD1 (5 bases). The germline V gene has CDR1 SGHVS and CDR2 FQNEAQ. The length of the CDR3 is 15 residues. Trimming took 4 bases from V and 5 from J, leaving 17 bases between them. Full variable domain (outside the CDR3, taken from reference TRBV7-8 and TRBJ1-1): GAGVSQSPRYKVAKRGQDVALRCDPISGHVSLFWYQQALGQGPEFLTYFQNEAQLDKSGLPSDRFFAERPEGSVSTLKIQRTQQEDSAVYLCASSSNTIRGTEAFFGQGTRLTVV.

The gene calls are TRBV19 and TRBJ1-2; D not certain. This CDR3 region has 15 residues. Germline lookup yields CDR1 LNHDA and CDR2 SQIVND (reference sequence). The V end was cut by 7 bases, the J end by 0 bases, with 15 bases between. CDR3 sequence: CASTAGPLANYGYTF. CDR3 nucleotide sequence: TGTGCCAGTACGGCAGGCCCGTTAGCTAACTATGGCTACACCTTC.

This clone was found once. J is TRBJ2-1 and V is TRBV5-6; D remains ambiguous. The germline V and J ends were trimmed by 3 bases and 9 bases, with 7 bases remaining between them. Germline CDR1 is SGHDT and CDR2 is YYEEEE. The CDR3 has 11 amino acids. The chain's CDR3 is CASSYRVEQFF. CDR3 nucleotide sequence: TGTGCCAGCAGCTACCGGGTTGAGCAGTTCTTC.

The chain joins TRBV20-1 to TRBJ2-5, with TRBD2 identical over 7 bases. V trimming: 3 bases; J trimming: 4 bases; junction bases outside the gene matches: 8. The germline V gene has CDR1 DFQATT and CDR2 SNEGSKA (reference sequence). The CDR3 has 14 residues. The CDR3 spells CSASGGETGETQYF. CDR3 in DNA: TGCAGTGCTAGTGGGGGGGAGACTGGAGAGACCCAGTACTTC.

This clone was counted only a few times. The chain carries TRBV6-5 and TRBJ1-2, with D possibly matching TRBD1 (5 bases). This CDR3 is 14 amino acids long. Trimming shortened V by 6 bases and J by 3 bases, and 14 bases separated the two germline ends. Germline CDR1 and CDR2: MNHEY and SVGAGI. Here the CDR3 reads CASRRSGTYYGYTF. CDR3 DNA: TGTGCCAGCAGACGCTCAGGGACTTACTATGGCTACACCTTC.

This chain joins TRBV18 and TRBJ1-3, with D unclear. Per germline, CDR1 KGHSH and CDR2 LQKENI. The V end lost 2 bases, the J end lost 0 bases, and 11 bases lay between the germline ends. The CDR3 is 16 amino acids. The CDR3 DNA follows: TGTGCCAGCTCACCATTCGACGCGAGCTCTGGAAACACCATATATTTT. Translating it yields CASSPFDASSGNTIYF.

The chain uses TRBV6-6 and TRBJ1-2; D gene unclear. This CDR3 has 13 amino acids. Trimming stripped 5 bases from V and 4 bases from J, with 11 bases between. Germline CDR1 MNHNY, CDR2 SVGAGI (reference sequence). CDR3 protein: CASSMDPFYGYTF. As DNA, the CDR3 is TGTGCCAGCAGTATGGACCCCTTCTATGGCTACACCTTC.

The chain employs TRBV25-1 and TRBJ2-3; 12 nucleotides line up with TRBD2. The CDR3 loop spans 15 amino acids. Losses at the gene ends were 5 bases for V and 6 bases for J; bases not matched to a gene: 6. Germline V CDR1 and CDR2: MGHDK, SYGVNS. CDR3 amino acids: CASSSGLAGPDTQYF. CDR3 nucleotides: TGTGCCAGCAGTTCGGGACTAGCGGGTCCGGATACGCAGTATTTT.

This chain connects TRBV7-7 to TRBJ2-5, with unresolved D. V was pared by 6 bases and J by 1 base, with 15 bases between. From germline, CDR1 is SSHAT and CDR2 FNYEAQ (reference sequence). The CDR3 is 15 residues long. The CDR3 sequence: CASRPGLSPQETQYF. The CDR3 nucleotides are TGTGCCAGCAGGCCGGGCCTATCTCCCCAAGAGACCCAGTACTTC.